A single sample gave rise to the 12 T cell receptor beta chains below, sequenced in a study of control samples from healthy donors and cancer patients. Only in-frame clones appear in the TCRdb table, and some are missing; sequencing was by immunoSEQ multiplex PCR. The sample records more than 120,000 clones, around 92% being singletons. The specimen sequenced was blood. These receptors all stem from a man aged 25 to 40 in good health.

For the CDR3, the DNA is TGTGCCAGCAGACCAGGGCGAGATACGCAGTATTTT. Its translation is CASRPGRDTQYF. This sequence joins TRBV12-3 or TRBV12-4 and TRBJ2-3, with D perhaps TRBD1 (5 bases). V was clipped by 6 bases and J by 5 bases, with 9 bases between them. The CDR3 contains 12 residues.

This chain joins TRBV7-3 and TRBJ2-1, with D tentatively TRBD2 (7 bases). CDR3 length: 13 amino acids. With 5 bases removed from V and 9 bases from J, the gap between germline ends came to 14 bases. The germline CDR1 and CDR2 sequences are SGHTA and FQGTGA. CDR3: CASSGGGGTEQFF. The CDR3 coding sequence is TGTGCCAGCAGCGGCGGGGGCGGGACTGAGCAGTTCTTC. The full variable domain, completed using reference TRBV7-3 and TRBJ2-1, is GAGVSQTPSNKVTEKGKYVELRCDPISGHTALYWYRQSLGQGPEFLIYFQGTGAADDSGLPNDRFFAVRPEGSVSTLKIQRTERGDSAVYLCASSGGGGTEQFFGPGTRLTVL.

The J gene is TRBJ1-1, the V gene TRBV24-1; D is unresolved. V was shortened by 8 bases and J by 0 bases, with 15 bases between the two germline ends. CDR1 and CDR2 (germline): KGHDR, SFDVKD. This CDR3 is built from 15 residues. The CDR3 DNA is TGTGCCACCAACGAGCAGGACGTTATGAACACTGAAGCTTTCTTT. It translates to CATNEQDVMNTEAFF.

The chain employs TRBV5-6 and TRBJ2-1; maybe TRBD1 (6 bases). This CDR3 has 15 amino acids. Germline V gene sequence: CDR1 SGHDT, CDR2 YYEEEE. V lost 0 bases and J lost 4, with 11 bases in between. CDR3 in amino acids: CASSLDGRGYNEQFF. The CDR3 DNA is TGTGCCAGCAGCTTGGATGGCAGGGGTTACAATGAGCAGTTCTTC. Using reference TRBV5-6 and TRBJ2-1 for the parts outside the CDR3, the full variable domain is DAGVTQSPTHLIKTRGQQVTLRCSPKSGHDTVSWYQQALGQGPQFIFQYYEEEERQRGNFPDRFSGHQFPNYSSELNVNALLLGDSALYLCASSLDGRGYNEQFFGPGTRLTVL.

This chain links TRBV28 with TRBJ2-1; D is undetermined. Trimming pared 3 bases from V and 6 bases from J, leaving 6 bases between. The CDR3 runs 12 residues. Germline V CDR1 and CDR2: MDHEN, SYDVKM. The CDR3 DNA reads as TGTGCCAGCAGTTTTGCCTCCAATGAGCAGTTCTTC. This encodes CASSFASNEQFF.

This clone was counted a single time. The J gene is TRBJ1-1, the V gene TRBV5-1; no firm D call. V was cut by 4 bases and J by 3 bases, with 16 bases left in between. Germline loops: CDR1 SGHRS, CDR2 YFSETQ. CDR3 size: 15 residues. CDR3 sequence reads: CASSAAMGMDTEAFF. CDR3 sequence (DNA): TGCGCCAGCAGCGCCGCAATGGGGATGGACACTGAAGCTTTCTTT.

The J gene is TRBJ2-4, the V gene TRBV11-2; 8 nucleotides align to TRBD1. Trimming removed 1 base from V and 7 bases from J; junction bases left unmatched: 6. The V gene's germline CDR1 is SGHAT and CDR2 FQNNGV. The CDR3 is 15 amino acids. The CDR3 DNA is TGTGCCAGCAGCTTAGGGCCAGGGGGCGCGAACATTCAGTACTTC. Its protein product is CASSLGPGGANIQYF.

This rearrangement joins TRBV18 to TRBJ1-1; 7 nucleotides align to TRBD1. The germline gives CDR1 KGHSH, CDR2 LQKENI. J lost 5 bases, V lost 3 bases, and 6 bases had no gene match. The CDR3 loop spans 14 amino acids. The CDR3 sequence is CASSPGQLKTEAFF. The CDR3 DNA is TGTGCCAGCTCACCGGGACAGCTTAAGACTGAAGCTTTCTTT.

A single count supports this clone. The chain uses TRBV24-1 and TRBJ2-1; D remains ambiguous. Trimming left V 3 bases short and J 6 bases short, with 11 bases between. The CDR3 is 14 amino acids. CDR1 is KGHDR and CDR2 is SFDVKD in the germline V gene. This CDR3 is CATSDPQGINEQFF. In DNA form, the CDR3 reads TGTGCCACCAGTGATCCACAAGGGATCAATGAGCAGTTCTTC.

The chain is built from TRBV29-1 and TRBJ1-4; 8 bases align to TRBD1. The ends lost 4 bases at V and 5 bases at J; junction bases unmatched: 0. In germline, CDR1 is SQVTM, CDR2 ANQGSEA. There are 12 residues in the CDR3. The CDR3 nucleotides are TGCAGCGTTGGACAGGGGAATGAAAAACTGTTTTTT. Its protein is CSVGQGNEKLFF.

V is TRBV28 and J is TRBJ2-7; D unclear. The CDR3 is made up of 10 amino acids. Germline CDR1 and CDR2: MDHEN and SYDVKM. V was trimmed by 3 bases and J by 5 bases, leaving 2 bases between them. CDR3 DNA sequence: TGTGCCAGCAGTTTGGACGAGCAGTACTTC. Translation gives CASSLDEQYF.

V gene TRBV7-2 combines with J gene TRBJ1-6; perhaps TRBD1 as D (5 bases). This CDR3 has 15 residues. Per the germline V gene, CDR1 is SGHTA and CDR2 is FQGNSA. Between the trimmed V and J ends, which lost 7 bases and 0 bases, there was a span of 10 bases. The CDR3 bases are TGTGCCAGCAACCTCCAGGGCTCCTATAATTCACCCCTCCACTTT. Encoded protein: CASNLQGSYNSPLHF.